This T cell receptor (beta chain) was documented in a study of cytomegalovirus exposure and HLA in healthy donors. Study in general: Later, an analysis reported that the 130 or so validation repertoires had used the same platform as the approximately 660 first-cohort repertoires.

The CDR3 length is 18 residues. V lost 5 bases, J lost 2 bases, and 9 bases stayed unmatched. Germline CDR1 SGHAT, CDR2 FQNNGV. Produced via immunoSEQ multiplex PCR; TCRdb's table is partial and in-frame only. The table has tens of thousands of clones, 95% to 97% seen once. Remarks on this clone: Its target is unknown.

Study results and caveats: High sensitivity and specificity were reportedly achieved when the classifier diagnosed cytomegalovirus status.

The TCR sequence derives from a man aged 18 to 35 in good health and CMV-seronegative. Input material: PBMCs. The J gene is TRBJ2-7, the V gene TRBV11-2; the match to TRBD2 covers 16 bases. CDR3 coding DNA: TGTGCCAGCAGCCACTGGGGACTAGCGGGAGGGTTCGCCTACGAGCAGTACTTC. Translation: CASSHWGLAGGFAYEQYF.